A selection of T cell receptor beta chains follows, all from one sample in a study of metastatic and nonmetastatic thyroid tumors. TCRdb re-clonotyped the PCR reads through MiXCR. The data show tens of thousands of clones, roughly 21% seen once. The sample was blood. The receptors were sampled from a male donor with papillary thyroid cancer or a benign thyroid nodule (not recorded which). Some clones in this sample may be carry-over from other donors' samples. The CDR3 runs from the conserved cysteine through the conserved F or W. Each record gives: V gene, D gene, clone size, J gene, CDR3 protein, CDR3 DNA. A D gene is named only where the DNA matches it firmly. The size field is filled for only some rows; it gives once, few, many or a size class.

TRBV4-1	.	medium-sized	TRBJ2-3	CASSLTRGNTQYF	TGCGCCAGCAGCCTCACCCGCGGGAATACGCAGTATTTT
TRBV4-1	.	medium-sized	TRBJ1-4	CASRLLREGGAYATNEKLFF	TGCGCCAGCCGCCTCCTGAGAGAGGGGGGTGCCTATGCAACTAATGAAAAACTGTTTTTT
TRBV12-3/TRBV12-4	.	.	TRBJ2-7	CASRLRGVASYEQYF	TGTGCCAGCAGACTTAGGGGGGTCGCGTCCTACGAGCAGTACTTC
TRBV11-1	TRBD2	.	TRBJ2-3	CASSELAGSTDTQYF	TGTGCCAGCTCTGAACTAGCGGGTAGCACAGATACTCAGTATTTT
TRBV6-2/TRBV6-3	TRBD2	many	TRBJ2-3	CASRPSGRETDTQYF	TGTGCCAGCAGACCCAGCGGGAGGGAGACAGATACGCAGTATTTT
TRBV6-1	TRBD1	.	TRBJ1-5	CASRTGAGIQPHHF	TGTGCCAGCAGGACAGGGGCAGGGATTCAGCCCCATCATTTT
TRBV2	TRBD1	many	TRBJ2-7	CASRNRGYEQYF	TGTGCCAGCAGGAACAGGGGGTACGAGCAGTACTTC
TRBV27	.	many	TRBJ2-7	CASSFGPSSYEQYF	TGTGCCAGCAGTTTTGGGCCGAGCTCCTACGAGCAGTACTTC
TRBV28	.	.	TRBJ2-1	CASSYTWGEQFF	TGTGCCAGCAGTTACACTTGGGGTGAGCAGTTCTTC
TRBV18	TRBD1	.	TRBJ2-7	CASSPRTGREQYF	TGTGCCAGCTCACCACGGACAGGGAGAGAGCAGTACTTC
TRBV20-1	.	many	TRBJ2-1	CSAVVVEGEQFF	TGCAGTGCCGTCGTTGTGGAGGGTGAGCAGTTCTTC
TRBV30	TRBD2	medium-sized	TRBJ2-7	CAWSVTSGSYEQYF	TGTGCCTGGAGTGTAACTAGCGGCTCCTACGAGCAGTACTTC
TRBV25-1	.	many	TRBJ2-1	CASNPPLGNEQFF	TGTGCCAGCAATCCGCCGTTGGGCAATGAGCAGTTCTTC
TRBV28	.	many	TRBJ2-1	CASSLTILYNEQFF	TGTGCCAGCAGTTTAACGATCTTATACAATGAGCAGTTCTTC
TRBV6-1	TRBD1	medium-sized	TRBJ1-5	CASSPGTVSNQPQHF	TGTGCCAGCAGCCCCGGGACAGTAAGCAATCAGCCCCAGCATTTT
TRBV7-6	TRBD1	many	TRBJ2-2	CASSPGTGAGELFF	TGTGCCAGCAGCCCCGGGACAGGGGCCGGGGAGCTGTTTTTT
TRBV16	TRBD2	many	TRBJ2-1	CASRQGTSSVRQFF	TGTGCCAGCAGACAAGGGACTAGTAGTGTCAGGCAGTTCTTC
TRBV5-1	TRBD1	many	TRBJ1-2	CASSLQGAPYGYTF	TGCGCCAGCAGCTTACAGGGGGCTCCCTATGGCTACACCTTC
TRBV4-1	TRBD1	.	TRBJ2-7	CASSQGVDRADQYF	TGCGCCAGCAGCCAAGGTGTGGACAGGGCCGATCAGTACTTC
TRBV5-5	.	.	TRBJ2-2	CASSCANTGELFF	TGTGCCAGCAGCTGTGCGAACACCGGGGAGCTGTTTTTT
TRBV20-1	.	.	TRBJ2-3	CSAPHPNTDTQYF	TGCAGTGCTCCCCATCCGAACACAGATACGCAGTATTTT
TRBV28	.	.	TRBJ2-3	CASSLEGWGDTQYF	TGTGCCAGCAGTTTGGAAGGGTGGGGAGATACGCAGTATTTT
TRBV20-1	TRBD2	many	TRBJ2-1	CSLEGSSGDRRNEQFF	TGCAGTCTCGAGGGGTCTAGCGGGGATCGCCGAAATGAGCAGTTCTTC
TRBV5-1	.	many	TRBJ2-1	CASRLGLREQFF	TGCGCCAGCAGGTTGGGATTGAGAGAGCAGTTCTTC
TRBV20-1	.	medium-sized	TRBJ2-7	CSARDFRQGFSYEQYF	TGCAGTGCTAGAGATTTCAGGCAGGGATTTTCCTACGAGCAGTACTTC
TRBV12-3/TRBV12-4	TRBD1	many	TRBJ2-2	CASSPRTGYTGELFF	TGTGCCAGCAGTCCTAGGACAGGATACACCGGGGAGCTGTTTTTT
TRBV28	TRBD1	few	TRBJ2-2	CASSSPGQWGHVELFF	TGTGCCAGCAGTTCCCCGGGACAGTGGGGACACGTGGAGCTGTTTTTT
TRBV11-1	.	once	TRBJ2-2	CASSSRPQGNTGELFF	TGTGCCAGCAGCTCTAGGCCTCAGGGGAACACCGGGGAGCTGTTTTTT
TRBV5-6	.	many	TRBJ2-3	CASIWGVSTDTQYF	TGTGCCAGCATCTGGGGGGTGAGCACAGATACGCAGTATTTT
TRBV7-6	.	.	TRBJ1-1	CASSLMAGSNTEAFF	TGTGCCAGCAGCTTAATGGCAGGGTCGAACACTGAAGCTTTCTTT
TRBV7-2	TRBD2	.	TRBJ2-3	CASSLARLAGTDTQYF	TGTGCCAGCAGCTTAGCACGCCTAGCGGGCACAGATACGCAGTATTTT
TRBV7-8	.	.	TRBJ2-1	CASRHLGDSYNEQFF	TGTGCCAGCAGACACCTGGGGGACTCCTACAATGAGCAGTTCTTC
TRBV7-9	.	many	TRBJ1-5	CASSLGGGGQPQHF	TGTGCCAGCAGCTTAGGGGGCGGCGGTCAGCCCCAGCATTTT
TRBV28	TRBD2	many	TRBJ2-4	CASSLGTSIQYF	TGTGCCAGCAGTTTGGGGACTAGTATTCAGTACTTC
TRBV18	TRBD2	.	TRBJ2-5	CASSHNLAGPETQYF	TGTGCCAGCAGCCACAACTTAGCGGGCCCAGAGACCCAGTACTTC
TRBV20-1	TRBD2	.	TRBJ2-7	CSAYSGRGAYEHYF	TGCAGTGCGTATAGCGGGAGAGGTGCCTACGAGCACTACTTC
TRBV9	TRBD2	.	TRBJ2-7	CASSVAPGTNIYEQYF	TGTGCCAGCAGCGTAGCCCCCGGGACTAATATCTACGAGCAGTACTTC